This T cell receptor (beta chain) derives from a study of early T cells in non-severe SARS-CoV-2 infection. Study information: Chains from this unsorted whole-blood bulk RNA could not be paired. Findings and limits, study-wide: Lookups in VDJdb leaned toward anti-spike CD8 responses and missed private and CD4 specificities.

This clonotype was counted ten times or more. What it recognizes is unknown. Unique molecular identifiers tagged individual cDNA molecules. TCRdb re-called the 5' RACE reads with MiXCR, one entry per CDR3 protein. The sample has about 29,000 distinct CDR3 sequences, over 4.5% seen once. This CDR3 has 17 residues. The V gene's germline CDR1 is LNHDA and CDR2 SQIVND (reference sequence). With V trimmed by 5 bases and J by 4 bases, 13 bases remained unmatched. The rearrangement joins TRBV19 to TRBJ2-1; 8 bases map to TRBD2. Sample: whole blood. This sequence originates from an adult who was a healthcare worker with PCR-confirmed SARS-CoV-2 infection or an uninfected control (not recorded which). In DNA form, the CDR3 reads TGTGCCAGTAGTGACCCCCAATTCGCGGGAGGATACAATGAGCAGTTCTTC. As protein: CASSDPQFAGGYNEQFF.